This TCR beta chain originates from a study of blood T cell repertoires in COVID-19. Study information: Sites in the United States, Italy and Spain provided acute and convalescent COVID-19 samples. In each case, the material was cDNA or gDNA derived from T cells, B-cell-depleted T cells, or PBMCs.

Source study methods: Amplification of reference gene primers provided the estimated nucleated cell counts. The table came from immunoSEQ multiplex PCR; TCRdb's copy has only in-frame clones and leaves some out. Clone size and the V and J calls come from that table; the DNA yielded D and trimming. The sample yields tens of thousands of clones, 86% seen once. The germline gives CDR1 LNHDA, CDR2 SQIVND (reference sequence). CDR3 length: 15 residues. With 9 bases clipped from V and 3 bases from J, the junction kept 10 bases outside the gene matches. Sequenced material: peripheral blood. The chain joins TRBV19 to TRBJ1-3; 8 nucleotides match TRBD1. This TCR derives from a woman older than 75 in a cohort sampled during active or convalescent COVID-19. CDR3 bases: TGTGCCAGCCTGCGAACAGGGGGTCGTGGAAACACCATATATTTT. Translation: CASLRTGGRGNTIYF.